This TCR beta chain is drawn from a study of shared clonotypes between healthy human individuals. Study context: Plates per donor: three CD4 naive, three CD4 memory, two CD8 naive, one CD8 memory. Broader study findings: Researchers sampled blood only, noting tissue repertoires likely differ.

V was clipped by 2 bases and J by 6 bases, with 4 bases between them. From germline, CDR1 is MDHEN and CDR2 SYDVKM. The CDR3 has 12 residues. The repertoire was sequenced with immunoSEQ multiplex PCR; TCRdb's copy has only in-frame clones and lacks some. The sample carries around 2.1 million clones, approximately 96% recorded once. To note about this clone: Its antigen is not identified.

The source is a man younger than 35 in good health. Sample: naive CD4+ T cells sorted from blood. Specified subset: CD45RA+ positively selected. This chain joins TRBV28 and TRBJ2-2; the D is unclear. DNA of the CDR3: TGTGCCAGCAGTTTAGCGCCCGGGGAGCTGTTTTTT. This gives the protein CASSLAPGELFF. The whole variable domain, remainder taken from reference TRBV28 and TRBJ2-2, is DVKVTQSSRYLVKRTGEKVFLECVQDMDHENMFWYRQDPGLGLRLIYFSYDVKMKEKGDIPEGYSVSREKKERFSLILESASTNQTSMYLCASSLAPGELFFGEGSRLTVL.